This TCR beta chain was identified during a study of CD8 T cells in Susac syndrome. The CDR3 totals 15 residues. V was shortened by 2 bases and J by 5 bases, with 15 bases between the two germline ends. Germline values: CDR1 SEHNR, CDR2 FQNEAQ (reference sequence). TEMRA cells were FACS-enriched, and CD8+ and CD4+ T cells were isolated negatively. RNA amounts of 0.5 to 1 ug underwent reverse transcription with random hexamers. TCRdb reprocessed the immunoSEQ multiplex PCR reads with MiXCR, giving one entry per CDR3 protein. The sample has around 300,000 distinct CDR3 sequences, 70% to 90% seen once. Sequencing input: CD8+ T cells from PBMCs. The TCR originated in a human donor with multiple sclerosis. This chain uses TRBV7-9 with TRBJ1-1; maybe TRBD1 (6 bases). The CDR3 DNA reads TGTGCCAGCAGCTTAACTCAGGGGATGGGAACTGAAGCTTTCTTT. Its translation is CASSLTQGMGTEAFF.